This T cell receptor (beta chain) is from a study of cytotoxic CD8 clonotypes in ibrutinib-treated CLL. Notes on this clone: Its antigen is not identified.

This CDR3 comprises 13 residues. Trimming removed 11 bases at V and 0 bases at J, with 13 bases between. The V gene's germline CDR1 is SNHLY and CDR2 FYNNEI. Profiled with immunoSEQ multiplex PCR; TCRdb holds only in-frame clones, not every one. The sample contains around 140,000 clones, 60% to 85% of which appear only once. Study observations and caveats: Few clonotypes were public, and these shrank or held steady under treatment. Clonality went up at the time of ibrutinib response, stayed stable in sustained remission, and later dropped back toward its baseline level at progression.

The chain uses TRBV2 and TRBJ1-1; D is uncertain. This specimen was PBMCs, taken after 12 months of ibrutinib treatment. This clonotype was sampled from a human donor with chronic lymphocytic leukemia. The CDR3 is CAGIDGLNTEAFF. CDR3 in DNA: TGTGCCGGAATTGACGGGTTGAACACTGAAGCTTTCTTT.